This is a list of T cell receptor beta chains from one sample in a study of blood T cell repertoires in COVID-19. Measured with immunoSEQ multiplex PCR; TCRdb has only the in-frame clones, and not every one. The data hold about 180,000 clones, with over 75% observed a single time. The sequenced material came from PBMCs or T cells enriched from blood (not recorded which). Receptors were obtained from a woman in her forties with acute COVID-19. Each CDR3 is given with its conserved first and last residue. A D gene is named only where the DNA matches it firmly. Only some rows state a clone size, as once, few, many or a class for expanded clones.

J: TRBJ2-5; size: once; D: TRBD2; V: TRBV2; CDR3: CASSEGTSGAQETQYF; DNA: TGTGCCAGCAGTGAAGGGACTAGCGGGGCCCAAGAGACCCAGTACTTC
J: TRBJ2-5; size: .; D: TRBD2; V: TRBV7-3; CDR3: CASSSRGTSGKETQYF; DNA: TGTGCCAGCAGCTCGCGGGGGACTAGCGGAAAAGAGACCCAGTACTTC
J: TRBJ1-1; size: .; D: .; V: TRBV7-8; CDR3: CASSLVFGGGGTEAFF; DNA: TGTGCCAGCAGCTTAGTTTTTGGGGGCGGTGGCACTGAAGCTTTCTTT
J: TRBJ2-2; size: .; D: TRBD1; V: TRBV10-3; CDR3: CAIRQGGLDTGELFF; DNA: TGTGCCATCAGACAGGGGGGTTTAGACACCGGGGAGCTGTTTTTT
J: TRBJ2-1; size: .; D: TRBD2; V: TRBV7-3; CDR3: CASSLVAGAGDEQFF; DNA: TGTGCCAGCAGCTTAGTTGCGGGAGCCGGGGATGAGCAGTTCTTC
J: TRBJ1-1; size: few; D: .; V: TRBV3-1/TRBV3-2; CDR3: CASSYEAEFRNTEAFF; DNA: TGTGCCAGCAGCTATGAGGCGGAGTTTCGCAATACTGAAGCTTTCTTT
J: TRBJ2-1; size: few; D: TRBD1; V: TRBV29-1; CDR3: CSVDGTGVENEQFF; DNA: TGCAGCGTGGACGGGACAGGGGTCGAAAATGAGCAGTTCTTC
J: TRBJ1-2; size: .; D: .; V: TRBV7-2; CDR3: CASSPVAANSYGYTF; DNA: TGTGCCAGCAGCCCCGTCGCCGCGAATTCCTATGGCTACACCTTC
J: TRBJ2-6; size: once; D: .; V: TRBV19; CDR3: CASSSPSSGRANVLTF; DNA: TGTGCCAGTAGTAGCCCCTCCTCTGGGAGAGCCAACGTCCTGACTTTC
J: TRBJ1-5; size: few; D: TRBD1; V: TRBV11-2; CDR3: CASSLLLLRDRDQPQHF; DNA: TGTGCCAGCAGCCTTCTACTTCTCCGGGACAGGGATCAGCCCCAGCATTTT
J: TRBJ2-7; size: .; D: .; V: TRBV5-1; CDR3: CASSLDWGDSYEQYF; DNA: TGCGCCAGCAGCTTGGATTGGGGGGATTCCTACGAGCAGTACTTC
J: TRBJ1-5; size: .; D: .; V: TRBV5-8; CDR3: CASSFRQGSGQPQHF; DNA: TGTGCCAGCAGCTTTCGCCAGGGGAGCGGTCAGCCCCAGCATTTT
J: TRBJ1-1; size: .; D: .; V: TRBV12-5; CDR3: CASALGDWAFF; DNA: TGTGCTAGTGCCCTCGGGGATTGGGCTTTCTTT
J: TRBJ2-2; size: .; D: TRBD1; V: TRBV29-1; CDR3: CSVKRDRGQIGELFF; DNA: TGCAGCGTAAAAAGGGACAGGGGGCAAATCGGGGAGCTGTTTTTT
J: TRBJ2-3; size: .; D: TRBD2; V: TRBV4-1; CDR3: CASSQDGGLAGESGRPDTQYF; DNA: TGCGCCAGCAGCCAAGACGGTGGACTAGCGGGAGAGAGCGGACGCCCAGATACGCAGTATTTT
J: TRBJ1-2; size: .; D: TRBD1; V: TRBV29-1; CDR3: CSVTGTGVGYTF; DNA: TGCAGCGTTACCGGGACAGGGGTTGGCTACACCTTC
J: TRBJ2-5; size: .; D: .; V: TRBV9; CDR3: CASSEGTSSAETQYF; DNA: TGTGCCAGCAGCGAGGGGACTTCTAGTGCAGAGACCCAGTACTTC
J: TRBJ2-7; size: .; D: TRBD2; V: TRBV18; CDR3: CASSPRGGSGSYEQYF; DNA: TGTGCCAGCTCACCACGGGGGGGTAGCGGGAGCTACGAGCAGTACTTC
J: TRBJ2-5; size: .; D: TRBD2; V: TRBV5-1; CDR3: CASSLGGLAGDSRYQETQYF; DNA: TGCGCCAGCAGCTTGGGAGGGCTAGCGGGAGATTCCCGGTACCAAGAGACCCAGTACTTC
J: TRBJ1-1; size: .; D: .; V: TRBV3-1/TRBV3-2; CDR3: CASSHRTENTEAFF; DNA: TGTGCCAGCAGCCACCGGACAGAGAACACTGAAGCTTTCTTT
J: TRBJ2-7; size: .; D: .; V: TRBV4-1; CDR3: CASSRPQRGSSYEQYF; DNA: TGCGCCAGCAGCCGGCCCCAAAGGGGTAGCTCCTACGAGCAGTACTTC
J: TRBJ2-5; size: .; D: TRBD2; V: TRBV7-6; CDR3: CASSLSASGRAETQYF; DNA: TGTGCCAGCAGCCTCTCGGCGAGCGGGAGGGCGGAGACCCAGTACTTC
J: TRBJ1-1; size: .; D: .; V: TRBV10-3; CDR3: CAISEYGEGTEAFF; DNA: TGTGCCATCAGTGAGTACGGGGAAGGCACTGAAGCTTTCTTT
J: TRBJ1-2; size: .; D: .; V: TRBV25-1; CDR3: CASSDIGGQYGYTF; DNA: TGTGCCAGCAGTGATATCGGGGGGCAATATGGCTACACCTTC
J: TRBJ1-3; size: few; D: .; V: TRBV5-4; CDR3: CASSLEGSFSGNTIYF; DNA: TGTGCCAGCAGCTTAGAAGGGAGTTTCTCTGGAAACACCATATATTTT
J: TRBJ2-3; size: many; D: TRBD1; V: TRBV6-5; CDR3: CASSGTEDTQYF; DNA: TGTGCCAGCAGCGGGACAGAGGATACGCAGTATTTT
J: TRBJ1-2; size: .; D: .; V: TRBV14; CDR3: CASSSAAAPYGYTF; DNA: TGTGCCAGCAGTTCTGCGGCAGCTCCCTATGGCTACACCTTC
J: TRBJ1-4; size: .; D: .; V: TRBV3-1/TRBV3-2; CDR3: CASSPRDFATNEKLFF; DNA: TGTGCCAGCAGCCCCCGGGACTTTGCAACTAATGAAAAACTGTTTTTT
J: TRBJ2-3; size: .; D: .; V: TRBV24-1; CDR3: CATSEAGTDTQYF; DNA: TGTGCCACCAGTGAAGCAGGGACAGATACGCAGTATTTT
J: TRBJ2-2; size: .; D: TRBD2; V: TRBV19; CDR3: CASSDPATSGGDTGELFF; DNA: TGTGCCAGTAGCGACCCTGCAACTAGCGGAGGGGACACCGGGGAGCTGTTTTTT
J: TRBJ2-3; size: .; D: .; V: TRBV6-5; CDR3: CASRGSLVRTDTQYF; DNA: TGTGCCAGCCGGGGGAGTTTGGTTCGCACAGATACGCAGTATTTT
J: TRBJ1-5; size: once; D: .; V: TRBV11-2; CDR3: CASSLTESNQPQHF; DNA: TGTGCCAGCAGCTTGACAGAGAGCAATCAGCCCCAGCATTTT
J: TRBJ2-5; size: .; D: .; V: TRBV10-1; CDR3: CASSQPRTATAETQYF; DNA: TGCGCCAGTTCCCAGCCCCGGACAGCCACCGCAGAGACCCAGTACTTC
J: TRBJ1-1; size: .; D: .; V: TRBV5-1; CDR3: CASSLAVNTEAFF; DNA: TGCGCCAGCAGCTTGGCCGTGAACACTGAAGCTTTCTTT
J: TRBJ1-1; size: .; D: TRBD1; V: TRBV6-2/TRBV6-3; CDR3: CASSQIGTAAEAFF; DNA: TGTGCCAGCAGCCAAATCGGGACAGCCGCTGAAGCTTTCTTT
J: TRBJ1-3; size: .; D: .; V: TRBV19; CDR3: CASRPTGEVNTIYF; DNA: TGTGCCAGTAGACCGACAGGAGAAGTAAACACCATATATTTT
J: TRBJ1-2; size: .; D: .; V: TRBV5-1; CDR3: CASSLGALQDYGYTF; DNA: TGCGCCAGCAGCTTGGGGGCCTTACAAGACTATGGCTACACCTTC
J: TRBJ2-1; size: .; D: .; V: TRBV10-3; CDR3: CAIQPSTGYNEQFF; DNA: TGTGCCATCCAACCCTCGACAGGCTACAATGAGCAGTTCTTC
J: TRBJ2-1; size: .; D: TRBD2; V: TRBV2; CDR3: CASSEAASGGLGGQFF; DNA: TGTGCCAGCAGTGAAGCGGCTAGCGGGGGGCTCGGTGGGCAGTTCTTC
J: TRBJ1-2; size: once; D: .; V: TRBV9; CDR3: CASSGHGGYYGYTF; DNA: TGTGCCAGCAGCGGCCACGGGGGGTACTATGGCTACACCTTC
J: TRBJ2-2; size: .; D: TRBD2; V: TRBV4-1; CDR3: CASSQDRTSGSSGELFF; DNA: TGCGCCAGCAGCCAAGACCGGACTAGCGGGAGTTCCGGGGAGCTGTTTTTT
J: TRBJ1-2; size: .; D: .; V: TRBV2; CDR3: CASRAREGSNYGYTF; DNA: TGTGCCAGCAGAGCTCGTGAGGGTTCTAACTATGGCTACACCTTC
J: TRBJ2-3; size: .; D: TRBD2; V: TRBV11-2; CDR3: CASSPGLAGSTDTQYF; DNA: TGTGCCAGCAGCCCGGGACTAGCGGGAAGTACAGATACGCAGTATTTT
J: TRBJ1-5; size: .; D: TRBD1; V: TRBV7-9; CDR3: CASSVSQGTGSNQPQHF; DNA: TGTGCCAGCAGCGTATCACAGGGGACGGGTAGCAATCAGCCCCAGCATTTT
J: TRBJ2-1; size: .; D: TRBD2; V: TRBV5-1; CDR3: CASSLGGLAGRNEQFF; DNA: TGCGCCAGCAGCTTGGGTGGACTAGCGGGACGGAATGAGCAGTTCTTC
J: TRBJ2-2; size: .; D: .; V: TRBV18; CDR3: CASSSLAKKSTGELFF; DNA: TGTGCCAGCTCGTCTCTAGCGAAGAAATCAACCGGGGAGCTGTTTTTT
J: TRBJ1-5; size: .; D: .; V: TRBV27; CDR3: CASSLTGPGPPQHF; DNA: TGTGCCAGCAGTTTAACAGGGCCCGGGCCGCCCCAGCATTTT
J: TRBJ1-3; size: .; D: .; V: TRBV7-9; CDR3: CASSNIQGSTGNTIYF; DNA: TGTGCCAGCAGCAACATACAGGGAAGTACTGGAAACACCATATATTTT
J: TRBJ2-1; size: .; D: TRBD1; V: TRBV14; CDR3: CASSPGGHEQFF; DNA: TGTGCCAGCAGCCCAGGGGGCCATGAGCAGTTCTTC
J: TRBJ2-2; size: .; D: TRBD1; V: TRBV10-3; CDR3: CAIAGGSRGSGELFF; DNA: TGTGCCATCGCAGGGGGCTCCCGAGGTAGCGGGGAGCTGTTTTTT
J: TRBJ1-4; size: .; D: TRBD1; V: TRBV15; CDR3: CATSRVGGQGDEKLFF; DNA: TGTGCCACCAGCAGAGTGGGGGGACAGGGAGATGAAAAACTGTTTTTT
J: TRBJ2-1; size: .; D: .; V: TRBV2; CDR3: CASSELQSSPPTNEQFF; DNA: TGTGCCAGCAGTGAACTCCAATCTAGCCCCCCAACCAATGAGCAGTTCTTC
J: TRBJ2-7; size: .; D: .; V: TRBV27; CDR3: CASSLSMRRVHEQYF; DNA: TGTGCCAGCAGTTTATCGATGCGCAGGGTCCACGAGCAGTACTTC
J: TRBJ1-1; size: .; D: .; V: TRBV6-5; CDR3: CASSYFAGTNTEAFF; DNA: TGTGCCAGCAGTTACTTTGCAGGTACGAACACTGAAGCTTTCTTT
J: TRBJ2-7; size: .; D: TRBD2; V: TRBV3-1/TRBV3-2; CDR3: CASSHGGRATGYEQYF; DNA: TGTGCCAGCAGCCATGGTGGGAGGGCCACGGGCTACGAGCAGTACTTC
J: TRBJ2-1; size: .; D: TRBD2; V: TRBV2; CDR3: CASSAGLAGGNEQFF; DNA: TGTGCCAGCAGTGCGGGACTAGCGGGAGGTAATGAGCAGTTCTTC
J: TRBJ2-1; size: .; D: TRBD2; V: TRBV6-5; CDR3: CASSIAGYNEQFF; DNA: TGTGCCAGCAGTATAGCGGGATACAATGAGCAGTTCTTC
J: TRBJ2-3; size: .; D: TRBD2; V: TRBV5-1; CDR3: CASSFSGTSGRATQYF; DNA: TGCGCCAGCAGCTTTTCCGGGACTAGCGGGAGGGCAACGCAGTATTTT
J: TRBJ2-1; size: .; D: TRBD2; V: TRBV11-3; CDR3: CASRTSGSGDEQFF; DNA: TGTGCCAGCAGGACTAGCGGGAGCGGAGATGAGCAGTTCTTC